This TCR beta chain was sequenced for a study of cytomegalovirus exposure and HLA in healthy donors. The study's findings and limits: Later work found that TCR association rates differed between HLA loci; DRB1 had the most and HLA-C the fewest. Most TCR sequences were uncommon, yet certain public TCRs appeared in many donors. Per a prior analysis, the majority of TCR beta V segments were productive roughly 90% or roughly 30% of the time.

The sample holds a few counts of this clone. What it binds is not known. The primer mix had 60 Vbeta and 13 Jbeta primers. The method was immunoSEQ multiplex PCR; TCRdb's version includes in-frame clones alone and lacks a portion of them. The sample contains approximately 160,000 clones, over 75% of which appear only once. Germline CDR1 is LNHDA and CDR2 is SQIVND (reference sequence). The CDR3 covers 13 residues. The TCR sequence derives from a young man in good health and CMV-seropositive. Sample: PBMCs. V gene TRBV19 combines with J gene TRBJ2-5; perhaps TRBD2 as D (5 bases). The better agreement between TRBJ2-7 and the DNA end casts doubt on the J call. This CDR3 is CARGWHSCYEQYF. The CDR3 DNA is TGTGCCCGAGGGTGGCACAGTTGCTACGAGCAGTACTTC.